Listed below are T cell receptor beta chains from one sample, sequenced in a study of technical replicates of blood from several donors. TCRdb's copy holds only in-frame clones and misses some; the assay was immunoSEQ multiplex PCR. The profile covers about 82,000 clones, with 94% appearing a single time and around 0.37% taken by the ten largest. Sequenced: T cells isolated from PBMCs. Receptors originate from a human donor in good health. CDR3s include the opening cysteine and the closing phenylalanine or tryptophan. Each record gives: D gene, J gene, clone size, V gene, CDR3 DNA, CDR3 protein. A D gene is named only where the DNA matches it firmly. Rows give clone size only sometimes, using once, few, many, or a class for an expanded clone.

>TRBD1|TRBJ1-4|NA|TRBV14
TGTGCCAGCAGCCAAGAGTTCGTACAGGGGGACTGTGAAAAACTGTTTTTT
CASSQEFVQGDCEKLFF
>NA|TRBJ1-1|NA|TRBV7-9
TGTGCCAGCAGCGCGATACAGGGTATGATAACTGAAGCTTTCTTT
CASSAIQGMITEAFF
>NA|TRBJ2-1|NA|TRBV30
TGTGCCTGGAGCGGAACAGGGCTTTTCAATGAGCAGTTCTTC
CAWSGTGLFNEQFF
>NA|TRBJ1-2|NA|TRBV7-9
TGTGCCAGCAGCTTAGGAGGGGGAGATGGCTACACCTTC
CASSLGGGDGYTF
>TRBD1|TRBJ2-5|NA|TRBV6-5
TGTGCCAGCAGTTTCCGGGACAGGGTTCAAGAGACCCAGTACTTC
CASSFRDRVQETQYF
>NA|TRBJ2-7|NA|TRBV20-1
TGCAGTGGACTTTGGGGCAACGAGCAGTACTTC
CSGLWGNEQYF
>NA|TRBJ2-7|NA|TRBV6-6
TGTGCCAGCAGTTACCGGGGGACCTACGAGCAGTACTTC
CASSYRGTYEQYF
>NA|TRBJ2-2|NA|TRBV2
TGTGCCATCCAAGACTTCTATACCGGGGAGCTGTTTTTT
CAIQDFYTGELFF
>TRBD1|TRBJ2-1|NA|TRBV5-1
TGCGCCAGCAGCTCGACAGGGGGGTACAATGAGCAGTTCTTC
CASSSTGGYNEQFF
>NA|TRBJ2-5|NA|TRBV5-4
TGTGCCAGCAGCCTCGGGAGTCGTTCCTCCGAAGAGACCCAGTACTTC
CASSLGSRSSEETQYF
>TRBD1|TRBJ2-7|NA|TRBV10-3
TGTGCCATCAGTAAGGACAGGAACTCCTACGAGCAGTACTTC
CAISKDRNSYEQYF
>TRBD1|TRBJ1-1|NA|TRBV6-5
TGTGCCAGCAGATCCGGGACAGGGGGCCAAGCTTTCTTT
CASRSGTGGQAFF
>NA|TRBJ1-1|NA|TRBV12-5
TGTGCTAGTGGCGGAGGGGCGAACACTGAAGCTTTCTTT
CASGGGANTEAFF
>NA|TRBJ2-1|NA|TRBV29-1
TGCAGCGTTCTAGACTCCTACAATGAGCAGTTCTTC
CSVLDSYNEQFF
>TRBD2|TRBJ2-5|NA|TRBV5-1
TGCGCCAGCAGTCTAGCGGGGGAGACCCAGTACTTC
CASSLAGETQYF
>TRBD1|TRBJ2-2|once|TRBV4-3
TGCGCCAGCAGCCCTACGGGGACAGGGGGCACCGGGGAGCTGTTTTTT
CASSPTGTGGTGELFF
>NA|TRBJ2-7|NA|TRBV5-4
TGTGCCAGCAGCTTCTACCGCTACGAGCAGTACTTC
CASSFYRYEQYF
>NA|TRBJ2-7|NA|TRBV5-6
TGTGCCAGCAGCCCGGGTCCCACCGAGCAGTACTTC
CASSPGPTEQYF